This T cell receptor beta chain was sequenced for a study of T cell repertoires and HLA-DP antigens (dated by TCRdb to 2017 to 2018). About the study as a whole: An in vitro model of CD4+ T cell alloreactivity against allogeneic HLA-DP presented by transduced HeLa cells was used in the study. Compared with self, one alloantigen differed at one amino acid in the peptide-binding groove and the other differed at ten, modelling structurally similar versus dissimilar alloantigens. Of the three donors, two were male and one was female, with ages ranging from the 18-to-29 band to the 60-to-69 band. On average, around 200 ng of DNA went in for sorted CD137+CD4+ samples, versus roughly 1.3 ug for pre-culture CD4+ samples.

This clone was recorded only once. Its cognate antigen has yet to be identified. Nothing much larger sits one base from this clone, and base qualities are not available. The CDR3 sequence holds 13 residues, the cysteine and phenylalanine included. Only the CDR3 DNA stays, 39 bases, in frame from base 1. The germline V gene encodes CDR1 MNHEY and CDR2 SVGAGI. V is shortened by 4 bases, J by 4 bases, and the region joining them spans 8 bases. The immunoSEQ multiplex PCR, with forward primers for 54 TRBV segments and reverse primers for 13 TRBJ segments, was used to amplify TCRB CDR3 regions. For pre-culture CD4+ samples, sequencing was done at deep resolution with a target of 200,000 or so T cell genomes. Amplicons were sequenced on an Illumina HiSeq System, producing 87 bp reads covering the CDR3. On the study's bioinformatics: Reads were corrected for PCR and sequencing errors, and CDR3 regions were defined by alignment to IMGT reference sequences. Synthetic template pools were used to estimate the numbers of templates and unique rearrangements. Clonality was computed by subtracting Pielou's evenness from 1. The Daley-Smith estimator was used to estimate richness. Morisita's index served as the measure of repertoire overlap. Clones present in cultured samples but not detected in the pre-culture repertoire of the same donor were defined as low-abundance clones. Here the immuneACCESS table is served through TCRdb, limited to in-frame sequences with V and J called. Missing clones are a known gap in these copies; in checked studies unresolved V genes cover under half, and the rest lacks a known reason. That table gives V, J and clone size, and the DNA gave D and trimming. A total of about 110,000 clones appear in this sample, 80% to 95% of them only once. Around 0.3% of the sample rests with the top ten.

Untouched CD4+ T cells were isolated from Ficoll-separated PBMC through negative selection with magnetic beads, and an average purity of approximately 98% was reached. Untouched CD4+ T cells were isolated from Ficoll-separated PBMC with magnetic beads, reaching around 98% purity with negligible CD8+ contamination. Donors were a few healthy blood donors whose buffy coats supplied peripheral blood mononuclear cells. All three donors were CMV seronegative. The DNeasy Blood & Tissue Kit was used to extract genomic DNA. Genomic DNA from sorted CD137+CD4+ cells and from pre-culture CD4+ baseline samples of each subject was subjected to TCRB sequencing. On the study overall, not on this receptor specifically: The study was limited by having only a few donors, by relying on a non-physiological HeLa antigen-presenting system, and by using total CD4+ responder cells. Similar clonality (roughly 0.38) was observed for sorted CD137+ cells against both alloantigens, and this clonality was much higher than that observed in pre-culture samples (approximately 0.041). Naive and memory CD4+ repertoires were not analysed separately. Clones undetected before culture had an average cumulative frequency of approximately 37% against one allele and 50.6% against the other.

The chain links TRBV6-5 with TRBJ1-5; a weak D assignment points to TRBD1 (5 bases agree). Specimen: CD4+ T cells from PBMCs. The clonotype comes from a woman aged 18-29 years in good health and CMV-seronegative. CDR3 reads: CASSSGRNQPQHF. The nucleotide sequence is TGTGCCAGCAGTTCGGGACGGAATCAGCCCCAGCATTTT.